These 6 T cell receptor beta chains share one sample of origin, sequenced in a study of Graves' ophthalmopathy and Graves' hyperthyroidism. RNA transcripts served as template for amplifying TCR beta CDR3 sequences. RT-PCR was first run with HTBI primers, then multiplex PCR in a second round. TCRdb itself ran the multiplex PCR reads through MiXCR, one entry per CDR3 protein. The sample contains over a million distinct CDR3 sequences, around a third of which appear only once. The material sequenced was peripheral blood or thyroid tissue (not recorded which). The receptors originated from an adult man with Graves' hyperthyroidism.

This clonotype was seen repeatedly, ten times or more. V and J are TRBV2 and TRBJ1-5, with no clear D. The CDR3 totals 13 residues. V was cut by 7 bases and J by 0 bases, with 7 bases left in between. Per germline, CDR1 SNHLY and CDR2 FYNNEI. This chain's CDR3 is CASKADSNQPQHF. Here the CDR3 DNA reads TGTGCCAGCAAGGCCGATAGCAATCAGCCCCAGCATTTT. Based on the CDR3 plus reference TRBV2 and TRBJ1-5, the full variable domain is EPEVTQTPSHQVTQMGQEVILRCVPISNHLYFYWYRQILGQKVEFLVSFYNNEISEKSEIFDDQFSVERPDGSNFTLKIRSTKLEDSAMYFCASKADSNQPQHFGDGTRLSIL.

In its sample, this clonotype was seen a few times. CDR3 region: CASSQNLGSPLHF. CDR3 nucleotide sequence: TGCGCCAGCAGCCAAAATTTGGGTTCACCCCTCCACTTT. The chain joins TRBV4-3 to TRBJ1-6; D is ambiguous. Germline CDR1 reads LGHNA; CDR2 reads YSLEER. Deletions cut 2 bases from V and 9 bases from J, with 8 bases between. This CDR3 contains 13 residues.

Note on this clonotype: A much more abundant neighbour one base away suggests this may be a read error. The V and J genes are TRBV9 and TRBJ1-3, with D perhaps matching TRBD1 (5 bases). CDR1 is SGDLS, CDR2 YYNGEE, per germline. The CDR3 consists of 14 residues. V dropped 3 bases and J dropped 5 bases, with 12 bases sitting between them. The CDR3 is CASSAADIRNTIYF. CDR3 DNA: TGTGCCAGCAGCGCCGCGGACATCCGAAACACCATATATTTT. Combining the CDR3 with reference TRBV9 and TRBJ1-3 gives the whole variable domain DSGVTQTPKHLITATGQRVTLRCSPRSGDLSVYWYQQSLDQGLQFLIQYYNGEERAKGNILERFSAQQFPDLHSELNLSSLELGDSALYFCASSAADIRNTIYFGEGSWLTVV.

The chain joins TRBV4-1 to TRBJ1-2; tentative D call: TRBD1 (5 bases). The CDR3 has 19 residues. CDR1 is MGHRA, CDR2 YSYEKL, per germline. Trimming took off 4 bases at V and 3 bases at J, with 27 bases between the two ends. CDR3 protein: CASSLRWDPQNADHYGYTF. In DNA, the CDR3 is TGCGCCAGCAGCCTCCGATGGGACCCCCAAAACGCCGATCACTATGGCTACACCTTC.

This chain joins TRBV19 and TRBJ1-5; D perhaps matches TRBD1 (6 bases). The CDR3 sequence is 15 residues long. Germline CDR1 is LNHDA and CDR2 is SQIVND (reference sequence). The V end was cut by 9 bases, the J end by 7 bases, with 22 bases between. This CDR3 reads CASSLAHRGHQPQHF. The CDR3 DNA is TGTGCCAGCAGCTTGGCCCACCGGGGGCACCAGCCCCAGCATTTT.

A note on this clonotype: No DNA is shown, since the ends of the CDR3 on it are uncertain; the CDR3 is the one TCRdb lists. The CDR3 protein is CASIYLCSVGTGYSYEQYF. The chain is built from TRBV25-1 and TRBJ2-7; the D call TRBD1 from the table was never checked on the DNA. Counting both end residues, the CDR3 totals 19 amino acids. The germline V gene has CDR1 MGHDK and CDR2 SYGVNS.